These T cell receptor beta chains were read from a single sample in a study of OX40 agonist ivuxolimab in advanced cancers. The assay was immunoSEQ multiplex PCR, and TCRdb's table has in-frame clones only and misses some. The repertoire has roughly 32,000 clones, approximately 80% of them found once; the top ten carry about 18%. Sequences were derived from CD4+ or CD8+ T cells sorted from blood, sampled in a trial of the OX40 agonist ivuxolimab. These receptors were taken from an adult with an advanced solid tumor such as melanoma, head and neck, liver or kidney cancer. Each CDR3 is given with its conserved first and last residue. Fields, in order: CDR3 DNA, CDR3 protein, J gene, D gene, clone size, V gene. A D gene is named only where the DNA matches it firmly. Clone size is stated in some rows and not others, as once, few, many or a class when expanded.

cdr3_nt: TGCGCCAGCAGCCAAGAGAGAAGCACAGATACGCAGTATTTT; cdr3_aa: CASSQERSTDTQYF; j_call: TRBJ2-3; d_call: NA; clone_size: NA; v_call: TRBV4-1
cdr3_nt: TGTGCCAGCAGCTTCCCCACGCGAGCGGGGGGCGACTTTGATACGCAGTATTTT; cdr3_aa: CASSFPTRAGGDFDTQYF; j_call: TRBJ2-3; d_call: TRBD2; clone_size: NA; v_call: TRBV7-2
cdr3_nt: TGTGCCAGCAGTGAAGCGCTTCGGGAGCGGGGGTTTCAAAACATTCAGTACTTC; cdr3_aa: CASSEALRERGFQNIQYF; j_call: TRBJ2-4; d_call: TRBD2; clone_size: once; v_call: TRBV6-1
cdr3_nt: TGTGCCAGCAGCCTCGGACGTAACTCCTACGAGCAGTACTTC; cdr3_aa: CASSLGRNSYEQYF; j_call: TRBJ2-7; d_call: NA; clone_size: few; v_call: TRBV9
cdr3_nt: TGTGCCAGTTTGCCGGGACAGGGTAGTTATGAGCAGTTCTTC; cdr3_aa: CASLPGQGSYEQFF; j_call: TRBJ2-1; d_call: TRBD1; clone_size: NA; v_call: TRBV2
cdr3_nt: TGTGCCAGCAGCCGGGACAGCTTTACCACTGAAGCTTTCTTT; cdr3_aa: CASSRDSFTTEAFF; j_call: TRBJ1-1; d_call: TRBD1; clone_size: NA; v_call: TRBV7-2
cdr3_nt: TGTGCCAGCAGCCCTCAGAGTGGAGCCCCGAACACTGAAGCTTTCTTT; cdr3_aa: CASSPQSGAPNTEAFF; j_call: TRBJ1-1; d_call: NA; clone_size: NA; v_call: TRBV28
cdr3_nt: TGTGCCAGCAAGAGGGACAGGGAGGACTATGGCTACACCTTC; cdr3_aa: CASKRDREDYGYTF; j_call: TRBJ1-2; d_call: TRBD1; clone_size: NA; v_call: TRBV7-3
cdr3_nt: TGTGCCAGCAGCCCCTTGCGGGGGGGCCTTACAGATACGCAGTATTTT; cdr3_aa: CASSPLRGGLTDTQYF; j_call: TRBJ2-3; d_call: TRBD2; clone_size: NA; v_call: TRBV13
cdr3_nt: TGTGTCAGAAGCTCGGAACCGGGACGCCCTAATGAAAAACTGTTTTTT; cdr3_aa: CVRSSEPGRPNEKLFF; j_call: TRBJ1-4; d_call: NA; clone_size: NA; v_call: TRBV7-5
cdr3_nt: TGCGCCAGCAGTGCTTGGACAGAGGGCGAGCAGTACTTC; cdr3_aa: CASSAWTEGEQYF; j_call: TRBJ2-7; d_call: NA; clone_size: NA; v_call: TRBV10-2
cdr3_nt: TGTGCCACCAGCAGAGTTGACACTGAAGCTTTCTTT; cdr3_aa: CATSRVDTEAFF; j_call: TRBJ1-1; d_call: NA; clone_size: NA; v_call: TRBV15
cdr3_nt: TGTGCCAGCAGCCCCTACAATGAGCAGTTCTTC; cdr3_aa: CASSPYNEQFF; j_call: TRBJ2-1; d_call: NA; clone_size: NA; v_call: TRBV2
cdr3_nt: TGCAGCGACGGACAGGGGGGCCACGGTGGGCAGTTCTTC; cdr3_aa: CSDGQGGHGGQFF; j_call: TRBJ2-1; d_call: TRBD1; clone_size: NA; v_call: TRBV29-1
cdr3_nt: TGCACCAGCAGCCAGAAAAGGGAAACGGACGGGGAGCTGTTTTTT; cdr3_aa: CTSSQKRETDGELFF; j_call: TRBJ2-2; d_call: NA; clone_size: NA; v_call: TRBV1
cdr3_nt: TGCGCCAGCATCCGACACAGGGGAGGCAATCAGCCCCAGCATTTT; cdr3_aa: CASIRHRGGNQPQHF; j_call: TRBJ1-5; d_call: TRBD1; clone_size: NA; v_call: TRBV23-1
cdr3_nt: TGCGCCAGCAGTTCGGGACTAGCGGGGGGGCAGAGGAGGCAGTACTTC; cdr3_aa: CASSSGLAGGQRRQYF; j_call: TRBJ2-7; d_call: TRBD2; clone_size: once; v_call: TRBV5-1
cdr3_nt: TGTGCCAGCAGTGAAGGGACACTCTCCTACGAGCAGTACTTC; cdr3_aa: CASSEGTLSYEQYF; j_call: TRBJ2-7; d_call: NA; clone_size: NA; v_call: TRBV6-1
cdr3_nt: TGTGCCAGCAGCTTAGATGGCGCCTATGGCTACACCTTC; cdr3_aa: CASSLDGAYGYTF; j_call: TRBJ1-2; d_call: NA; clone_size: NA; v_call: TRBV11-2
cdr3_nt: TGTGCCAGCAGTTTAAAGAACTACCCTCGCTACGAGCAGTACTTC; cdr3_aa: CASSLKNYPRYEQYF; j_call: TRBJ2-7; d_call: NA; clone_size: NA; v_call: TRBV27
cdr3_nt: TGTGCCAGCACCCCAACGGGTAATGAAAAACTGTTTTTT; cdr3_aa: CASTPTGNEKLFF; j_call: TRBJ1-4; d_call: NA; clone_size: NA; v_call: TRBV2
cdr3_nt: TGTGCCAGCAGTTACTGGGGACCCTACGAGCAGTACTTC; cdr3_aa: CASSYWGPYEQYF; j_call: TRBJ2-7; d_call: NA; clone_size: NA; v_call: TRBV6-6
cdr3_nt: TGTGCCACCAGCAACAACAGGGGGCTTGGCACTGAAGCTTTCTTT; cdr3_aa: CATSNNRGLGTEAFF; j_call: TRBJ1-1; d_call: TRBD1; clone_size: NA; v_call: TRBV15
cdr3_nt: TGTGCCAGCAGCTTAGAAGACGTGACAGGGTTCGAGCAGTACTTC; cdr3_aa: CASSLEDVTGFEQYF; j_call: TRBJ2-7; d_call: TRBD1; clone_size: NA; v_call: TRBV11-2
cdr3_nt: TGTGCCAGCAGCCTCGACAGAGATCAGCCCCAGCATTTT; cdr3_aa: CASSLDRDQPQHF; j_call: TRBJ1-5; d_call: NA; clone_size: NA; v_call: TRBV11-2
cdr3_nt: TGTGCCTGGAGTGCAACTAGTTTAAGCTACGAGCAGTACTTC; cdr3_aa: CAWSATSLSYEQYF; j_call: TRBJ2-7; d_call: NA; clone_size: NA; v_call: TRBV30
cdr3_nt: TGTGCCAGCAGCTTTCGGCCCACCTACGAGCAGTACTTC; cdr3_aa: CASSFRPTYEQYF; j_call: TRBJ2-7; d_call: NA; clone_size: once; v_call: TRBV7-2
cdr3_nt: TGTGCCAGCAGCCAACCCGGGAGGGCGCAGTACTTC; cdr3_aa: CASSQPGRAQYF; j_call: TRBJ2-4; d_call: TRBD2; clone_size: NA; v_call: TRBV27
cdr3_nt: TGTGCCAGCAGCTTCGACCACGAGCAGTACTTC; cdr3_aa: CASSFDHEQYF; j_call: TRBJ2-7; d_call: NA; clone_size: few; v_call: TRBV5-5
cdr3_nt: TGTGCCAGCAGTTACGGGACAGCTTACTATGGCTACACCTTC; cdr3_aa: CASSYGTAYYGYTF; j_call: TRBJ1-2; d_call: TRBD1; clone_size: NA; v_call: TRBV6-5
cdr3_nt: TGTGCCAGCAGTTTTTCACTGGGGGGCAATCAGCCCCAGCATTTT; cdr3_aa: CASSFSLGGNQPQHF; j_call: TRBJ1-5; d_call: NA; clone_size: NA; v_call: TRBV6-1
cdr3_nt: TGTGCCAGCAGCTTACAAGGGGGGTCGGATTCACCCCTCCACTTT; cdr3_aa: CASSLQGGSDSPLHF; j_call: TRBJ1-6; d_call: NA; clone_size: NA; v_call: TRBV7-2
cdr3_nt: TGTGCCAGCAGCTCCGCCTACGAGCAGTACTTC; cdr3_aa: CASSSAYEQYF; j_call: TRBJ2-7; d_call: NA; clone_size: few; v_call: TRBV11-2
cdr3_nt: TGTGCCAGCAGGGGACGGGACTACGAGCAGTACTTC; cdr3_aa: CASRGRDYEQYF; j_call: TRBJ2-7; d_call: NA; clone_size: NA; v_call: TRBV11-2
cdr3_nt: TGTGCCAGCAGCTTCGAGGGCTATGGCTACACCTTC; cdr3_aa: CASSFEGYGYTF; j_call: TRBJ1-2; d_call: NA; clone_size: NA; v_call: TRBV7-9
cdr3_nt: TGTGCCACCAGCAGAGGACTAGTTGGCTACGAGCAGTACTTC; cdr3_aa: CATSRGLVGYEQYF; j_call: TRBJ2-7; d_call: NA; clone_size: NA; v_call: TRBV15